Listed below are T cell receptor beta chains from one sample, sequenced in a study of cytomegalovirus exposure and HLA in healthy donors. Measured with immunoSEQ multiplex PCR; TCRdb has only the in-frame clones, and not every one. The sample holds 100,000 to 150,000 clones, around three quarters seen once. Sequences were obtained from PBMCs. The receptors were sampled from a woman aged 60-70 years in good health and CMV-seropositive. Both conserved end residues are part of each CDR3. D genes are given only for firm matches. Clone size, where shown, is once, few, many, or a class for clones that have expanded.

cdr3_length j_call v_call clone_size d_call cdr3_aa cdr3_nt
15 TRBJ1-6 TRBV7-2 . TRBD1 CASSSEGQGVSPLHF TGTGCCAGCAGCTCCGAAGGACAGGGGGTTTCACCCCTCCACTTT
14 TRBJ1-6 TRBV7-2 . . CASSPGPLNSPLHF TGTGCCAGCAGCCCTGGCCCCTTGAATTCACCCCTCCACTTT
15 TRBJ2-7 TRBV2 . TRBD1 CASSDDRGRFYEQYF TGTGCCAGCAGTGACGACAGGGGGCGTTTTTACGAGCAGTACTTC
14 TRBJ1-2 TRBV29-1 . . CSVEGRGRHYGYTF TGCAGCGTTGAAGGTCGAGGCCGCCACTATGGCTACACCTTC
13 TRBJ1-3 TRBV19 . . CASNPTGGNTIYF TGTGCCAGTAATCCGACAGGTGGAAACACCATATATTTT
16 TRBJ2-1 TRBV5-4 . TRBD2 CASSSGLAGEMNEQFF TGTGCCAGCAGCTCGGGACTAGCGGGAGAAATGAATGAGCAGTTCTTC
15 TRBJ1-1 TRBV2 . TRBD1 CARNLGQGDNTEAFF TGTGCCAGGAATCTGGGACAGGGCGATAACACTGAAGCTTTCTTT
21 TRBJ2-2 TRBV30 . TRBD2 CAWSGGLWTSGIASGTGELFF TGTGCCTGGAGCGGGGGCCTCTGGACTAGCGGGATAGCGTCGGGCACCGGGGAGCTGTTTTTT
15 TRBJ2-3 TRBV27 . . CASSTGRGRTDTQYF TGTGCCAGCTCTACAGGGAGGGGCCGCACAGATACGCAGTATTTT
15 TRBJ2-7 TRBV19 few . CASSIGGRGGYEQYF TGTGCCAGTAGTATAGGAGGGCGCGGCGGCTACGAGCAGTACTTC
12 TRBJ2-5 TRBV7-2 . . CASSAYRETQYF TGTGCCAGCAGCGCGTACCGAGAGACCCAGTACTTC
16 TRBJ2-2 TRBV7-9 . . CASSLGVNRNTGELFF TGTGCCAGCAGCTTAGGCGTCAACAGGAACACCGGGGAGCTGTTTTTT
15 TRBJ2-1 TRBV2 . TRBD2 CASSESGVAGTEQFF TGTGCCAGCAGTGAGTCCGGTGTAGCGGGGACTGAGCAGTTCTTC
13 TRBJ1-3 TRBV6-5 . . CASSYSRWSTIYF TGTGCCAGCAGTTACTCGCGGTGGAGCACCATATATTTT
13 TRBJ2-7 TRBV5-1 . . CASSPGQLYEQYF TGCGCCAGCAGCCCAGGACAGCTTTACGAGCAGTACTTC
14 TRBJ1-1 TRBV6-4 . TRBD1 CASSPGTGGTEAFF TGTGCCAGCAGCCCCGGGACAGGGGGTACTGAAGCTTTCTTT
15 TRBJ1-4 TRBV7-2 . TRBD1 CASSVQGSTNEKLFF TGTGCCAGCAGCGTACAGGGGTCGACTAATGAAAAACTGTTTTTT
16 TRBJ1-3 TRBV4-3 . . CASSQSTAGPGNTIYF TGCGCCAGCAGCCAATCGACGGCAGGGCCTGGAAACACCATATATTTT
14 TRBJ2-3 TRBV2 . . CASAAQGSTDTQYF TGTGCCAGCGCCGCCCAGGGAAGCACAGATACGCAGTATTTT
16 TRBJ2-2 TRBV19 few . CASSIEGVGFAGELFF TGTGCCAGTAGTATTGAGGGGGTTGGGTTTGCCGGGGAGCTGTTTTTT
15 TRBJ2-3 TRBV7-2 . TRBD2 CASSFIAGPSDTQYF TGTGCCAGCAGCTTTATAGCGGGGCCGTCAGATACGCAGTATTTT
19 TRBJ2-6 TRBV19 . TRBD1 CASSVTPGQGLRGANVLTF TGTGCCAGTAGTGTCACTCCGGGACAGGGCCTGAGAGGGGCCAACGTCCTGACTTTC
17 TRBJ2-2 TRBV5-1 . . CASSLAGGSEITGELFF TGCGCCAGCAGCTTGGCCGGGGGTAGCGAAATTACCGGGGAGCTGTTTTTT
13 TRBJ2-7 TRBV30 . TRBD1 CAWSVDRGLEQYF TGTGCCTGGAGTGTAGACAGGGGGCTTGAGCAGTACTTC
13 TRBJ1-1 TRBV7-2 . . CASSLGQNTEAFF TGTGCCAGCAGCTTGGGACAAAACACTGAAGCTTTCTTT
16 TRBJ2-3 TRBV4-3 . TRBD1 CASSHLRGLLTDTQYF TGCGCCAGCAGCCACCTCAGGGGGCTGTTGACAGATACGCAGTATTTT
15 TRBJ2-7 TRBV18 . TRBD1 CASSSNEKQGHEQYF TGTGCCAGCTCATCCAATGAAAAACAGGGGCACGAGCAGTACTTC
16 TRBJ1-6 TRBV7-3 . TRBD1 CASSSLDRGHNSPLHF TGTGCCAGCAGCTCTCTGGACAGGGGCCATAATTCACCCCTCCACTTT
16 TRBJ2-5 TRBV7-9 . TRBD2 CASSPLAGLAEETQYF TGTGCCAGCAGCCCACTGGCCGGACTAGCGGAAGAGACCCAGTACTTC
17 TRBJ1-6 TRBV23-1 . TRBD1 CASPLRRQGDCCSPLHF TGCGCCAGCCCTCTCCGAAGACAGGGGGATTGTTGTTCACCCCTCCACTTT
14 TRBJ2-2 TRBV5-1 . TRBD1 CASSLTTGGGELFF TGCGCCAGCAGCTTGACGACAGGGGGCGGGGAGCTGTTTTTT
12 TRBJ1-2 TRBV5-1 . . CASSLAGYGYTF TGCGCCAGCAGCTTGGCAGGTTATGGCTACACCTTC
15 TRBJ1-3 TRBV6-1 . . CASSDKRGSGNTIYF TGTGCCAGCAGTGATAAGAGGGGGTCAGGAAACACCATATATTTT
13 TRBJ1-2 TRBV30 . . CAWSTVTYYGYTF TGTGCCTGGTCGACAGTAACTTACTATGGCTACACCTTC
12 TRBJ2-7 TRBV19 . . CASSAGPYEQYF TGTGCCAGTAGTGCGGGGCCCTACGAGCAGTACTTC
16 TRBJ1-2 TRBV19 . TRBD1 CASGGTGHPLNYGYTF TGTGCCAGTGGGGGGACAGGGCACCCCCTTAACTATGGCTACACCTTC
12 TRBJ1-2 TRBV21-1 once . CASSWDRGGYTF TGTGCCAGCAGCTGGGACAGGGGTGGCTACACCTTC
16 TRBJ2-3 TRBV7-2 . TRBD2 CASRRTSGVLTDTQYF TGTGCCAGCAGACGAACAAGCGGGGTTCTCACAGATACGCAGTATTTT
13 TRBJ1-1 TRBV29-1 few . CSVERVWNTEAFF TGCAGCGTTGAGAGGGTTTGGAACACTGAAGCTTTCTTT
14 TRBJ1-1 TRBV30 . . CAWRPEGLNTEAFF TGTGCCTGGAGGCCCGAGGGCCTGAACACTGAAGCTTTCTTT
17 TRBJ1-5 TRBV28 . TRBD1 CASSLHDRGRFIQPQHF TGTGCCAGCAGTCTACACGACAGGGGGCGCTTTATCCAGCCCCAGCATTTT
15 TRBJ2-1 TRBV19 . TRBD2 CASSSGTSPYNEQFF TGTGCCAGTAGTTCCGGGACTAGCCCATACAATGAGCAGTTCTTC
13 TRBJ2-3 TRBV19 . . CASSEQATDTQYF TGTGCCAGTAGTGAGCAAGCCACAGATACGCAGTATTTT
16 TRBJ2-7 TRBV6-6 . TRBD2 CASNPRTSGRAYEQYF TGTGCCAGCAATCCTCGGACTAGCGGGAGGGCCTACGAGCAGTACTTC
15 TRBJ2-2 TRBV14 . TRBD1 CASSQAETGTGELFF TGTGCCAGCAGCCAAGCTGAGACAGGGACCGGGGAGCTGTTTTTT
16 TRBJ2-6 TRBV2 . TRBD1 CASRGTGGSGANVLTF TGTGCCAGCAGAGGGACAGGGGGCTCTGGGGCCAACGTCCTGACTTTC
14 TRBJ1-6 TRBV2 few . CASTPGQYNSPLHF TGTGCCAGCACCCCCGGACAGTATAATTCACCCCTCCACTTT
14 TRBJ2-7 TRBV9 . . CASSVDLGSGEQYF TGTGCCAGCAGCGTAGATTTAGGCAGCGGCGAGCAGTACTTC
13 TRBJ2-3 TRBV2 . TRBD2 CARTSGSFPPQYF TGTGCCCGGACTAGCGGGAGCTTTCCGCCGCAGTATTTT
16 TRBJ1-1 TRBV5-1 . TRBD1 CASSKTGQGTNTEAFF TGCGCCAGCAGCAAAACCGGACAGGGGACGAACACTGAAGCTTTCTTT
16 TRBJ1-6 TRBV7-6 . TRBD1 CASSLGVLGQNSPLHF TGTGCCAGCAGCTTAGGGGTTTTGGGACAGAATTCACCCCTCCACTTT
16 TRBJ1-1 TRBV19 . . CASSRGMNRVTAEAFF TGTGCCAGTAGCAGAGGGATGAACAGGGTTACGGCGGAAGCTTTCTTT